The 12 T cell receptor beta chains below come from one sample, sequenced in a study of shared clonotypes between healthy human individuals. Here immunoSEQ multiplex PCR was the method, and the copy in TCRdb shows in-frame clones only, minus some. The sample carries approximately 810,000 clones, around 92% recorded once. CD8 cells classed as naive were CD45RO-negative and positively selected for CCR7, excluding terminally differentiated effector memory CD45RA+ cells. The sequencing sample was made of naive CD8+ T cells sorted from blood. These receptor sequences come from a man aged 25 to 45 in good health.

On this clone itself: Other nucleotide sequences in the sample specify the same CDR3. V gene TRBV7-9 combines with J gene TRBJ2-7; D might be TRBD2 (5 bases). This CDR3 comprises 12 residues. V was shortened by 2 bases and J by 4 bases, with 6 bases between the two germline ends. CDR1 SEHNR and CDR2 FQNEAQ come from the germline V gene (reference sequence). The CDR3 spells CASSLRGYEQYF. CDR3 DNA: TGTGCCAGCAGCTTACGAGGGTACGAGCAGTACTTC.

CDR3 region: CASSTSAGELVGELFF. CDR3 in DNA: TGTGCCAGCAGTACCTCAGCGGGAGAATTGGTCGGGGAGCTGTTTTTT. J is TRBJ2-2 and V is TRBV27; 8 nucleotides match TRBD2. This CDR3 spans 16 amino acids. CDR1 and CDR2 (germline): MNHEY, SMNVEV (reference sequence). The trim removed 5 bases at V and 7 bases at J, leaving 12 bases unmatched.

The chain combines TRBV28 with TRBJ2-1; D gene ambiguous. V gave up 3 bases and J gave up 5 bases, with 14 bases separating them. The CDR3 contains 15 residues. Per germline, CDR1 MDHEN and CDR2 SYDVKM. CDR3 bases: TGTGCCAGCAGTTTCTTAAGAGACGAGCACAATGAGCAGTTCTTC. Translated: CASSFLRDEHNEQFF.

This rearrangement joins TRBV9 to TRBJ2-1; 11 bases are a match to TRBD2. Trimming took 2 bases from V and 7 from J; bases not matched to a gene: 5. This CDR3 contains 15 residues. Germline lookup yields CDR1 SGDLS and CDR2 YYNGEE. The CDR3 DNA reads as TGTGCCAGCAGCGTGAGGGGACTAGCGGAAAATGAGCAGTTCTTC. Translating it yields CASSVRGLAENEQFF.

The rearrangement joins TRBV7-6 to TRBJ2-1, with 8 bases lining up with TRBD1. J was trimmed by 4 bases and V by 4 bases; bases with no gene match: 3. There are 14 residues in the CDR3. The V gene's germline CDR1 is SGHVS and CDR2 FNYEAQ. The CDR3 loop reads CASSSGDRYNEQFF. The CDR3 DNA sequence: TGTGCCAGCAGCTCAGGGGACAGGTACAATGAGCAGTTCTTC.

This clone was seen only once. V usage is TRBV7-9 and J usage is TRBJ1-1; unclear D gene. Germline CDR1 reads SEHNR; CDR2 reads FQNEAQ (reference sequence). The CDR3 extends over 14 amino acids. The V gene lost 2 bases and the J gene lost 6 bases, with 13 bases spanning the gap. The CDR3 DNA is TGTGCCAGCAGCTTACATTCGGGCAGACCTGAAGCTTTCTTT. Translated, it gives CASSLHSGRPEAFF. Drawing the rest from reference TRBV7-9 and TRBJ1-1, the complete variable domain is DTGVSQNPRHKITKRGQNVTFRCDPISEHNRLYWYRQTLGQGPEFLTYFQNEAQLEKSRLLSDRFSAERPKGSFSTLEIQRTEQGDSAMYLCASSLHSGRPEAFFGQGTRLTVV.

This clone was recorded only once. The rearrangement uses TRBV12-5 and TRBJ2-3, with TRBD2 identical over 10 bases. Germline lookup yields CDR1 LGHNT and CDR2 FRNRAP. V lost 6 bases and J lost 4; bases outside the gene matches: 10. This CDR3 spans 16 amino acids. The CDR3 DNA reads TGTGCTAGTGGCCCGACACTAGCGGGACCCGCAGATACGCAGTATTTT. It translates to CASGPTLAGPADTQYF.

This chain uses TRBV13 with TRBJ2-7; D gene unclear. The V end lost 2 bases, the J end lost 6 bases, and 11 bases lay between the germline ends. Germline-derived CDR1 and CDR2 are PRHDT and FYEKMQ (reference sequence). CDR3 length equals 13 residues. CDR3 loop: CASSLTEAAEQYF. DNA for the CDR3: TGTGCCAGCAGCTTAACCGAAGCTGCCGAGCAGTACTTC.

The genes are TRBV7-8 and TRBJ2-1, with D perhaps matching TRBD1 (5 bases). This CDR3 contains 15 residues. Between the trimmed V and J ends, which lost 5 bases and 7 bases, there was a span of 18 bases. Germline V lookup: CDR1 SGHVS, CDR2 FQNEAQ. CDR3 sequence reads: CASSPTRPGPNEQFF. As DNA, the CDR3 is TGTGCCAGCAGCCCAACACGCCCAGGGCCAAATGAGCAGTTCTTC.

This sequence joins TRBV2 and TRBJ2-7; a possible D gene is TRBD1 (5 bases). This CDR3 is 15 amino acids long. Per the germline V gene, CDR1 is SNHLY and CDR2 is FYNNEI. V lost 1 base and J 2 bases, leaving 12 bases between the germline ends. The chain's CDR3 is CASSEVDREPYEQYF. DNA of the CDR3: TGTGCCAGCAGTGAAGTTGACAGAGAACCCTACGAGCAGTACTTC.

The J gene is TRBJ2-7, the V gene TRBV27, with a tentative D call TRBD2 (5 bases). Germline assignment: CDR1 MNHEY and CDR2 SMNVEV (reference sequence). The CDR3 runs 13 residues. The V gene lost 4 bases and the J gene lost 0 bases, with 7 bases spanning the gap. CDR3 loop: CASSYTSSYEQYF. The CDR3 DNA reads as TGTGCCAGCAGTTATACTAGCTCCTACGAGCAGTACTTC.

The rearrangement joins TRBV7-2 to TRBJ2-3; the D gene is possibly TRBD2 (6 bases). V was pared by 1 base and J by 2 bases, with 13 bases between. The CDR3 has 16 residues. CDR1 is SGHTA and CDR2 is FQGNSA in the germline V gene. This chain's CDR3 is CASSLGAGRNTDTQYF. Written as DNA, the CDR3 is TGTGCCAGCAGCTTAGGTGCGGGAAGGAACACAGATACGCAGTATTTT.